This TCR beta chain appears in the sequencing data of a study of T cells in Graves' hyperthyroidism and ophthalmopathy. Study observations and caveats: Ophthalmopathy, as predicted by the model, came a median around 6 months after the prediction. Blood also showed most of the thyroid clonotypes that were expanded above 0.001.

Germline V gene sequence: CDR1 SGHRS, CDR2 YFSETQ. The CDR3 length is 14 residues. Trimming removed 0 bases from V and 3 bases from J; junction bases left unmatched: 0. The sample holds many counts of this clonotype. The antigen remains undetermined. The investigators amplified TCR beta CDR3 regions from RNA transcripts. RT-PCR in the first round (using the HTBI primer set) targeted the TCR CDR3. TCRdb itself ran the multiplex PCR reads through MiXCR, one entry per CDR3 protein. Of 300,000 to 500,000 distinct CDR3 sequences in the sample, more than 12% are singletons; the top ten hold 25% to 30%. This sequence joins TRBV5-1 and TRBJ1-1; 9 positions match TRBD1. This TCR was recovered from a man aged 45-65 years with Graves' ophthalmopathy. What was sequenced was blood. The CDR3 loop reads CASSLGTGDTEAFF. Written as DNA, the CDR3 is TGCGCCAGCAGCTTGGGGACAGGGGACACTGAAGCTTTCTTT.